This record looks at one TCR beta chain sequence and its context. Per the original methods: Amplification with reference gene primers provided the estimates of nucleated cell counts. Method: immunoSEQ multiplex PCR; TCRdb's copy keeps in-frame clones and lacks some. The V and J calls and the clone size are those of that table, but D and trimming were determined from the DNA. Of fewer than 150,000 clones detected, around 89% appear once; the ten largest clones hold 3.5% to 4%. Recruited during active infection, patients (from Seattle) were subsequently followed longitudinally. The data are from a study of blood T cell repertoires in COVID-19. The wider study: The samples span acute and convalescent COVID-19 from the United States, Italy and Spain. In each case, the material was cDNA or gDNA derived from T cells, B-cell-depleted T cells, or PBMCs.

With 3 bases removed from V and 3 bases from J, the gap between germline ends came to 9 bases. This CDR3 comprises 14 residues. In germline, CDR1 is SGHDN, CDR2 FVKESK. The sequence came from an older woman with COVID-19, enrolled during active disease. The chain has TRBV14 and TRBJ1-5, with D perhaps matching TRBD1 (5 bases). Sequencing input: peripheral blood. The CDR3 DNA reads TGTGCCAGCAGCCAGGCAGGGTACAATCAGCCCCAGCATTTT. Its protein is CASSQAGYNQPQHF. The full variable domain, rest sourced from reference TRBV14 and TRBJ1-5, is EAGVTQFPSHSVIEKGQTVTLRCDPISGHDNLYWYRRVMGKEIKFLLHFVKESKQDESGMPNNRFLAERTGGTYSTLKVQPAELEDSGVYFCASSQAGYNQPQHFGDGTRLSIL.